This T cell receptor beta chain was retrieved from a study of blood T cell repertoires in COVID-19. On the study more broadly: COVID-19 samples from acute and convalescent phases originated in the United States, Italy and Spain. PBMCs, B-cell-depleted T cells, or T cells provided the cDNA or gDNA that made up the material.

This clone showed up just a few times. Authors' data handling: From reference gene primer amplification, estimates of nucleated cell counts were derived. Here immunoSEQ multiplex PCR was the method, and the copy in TCRdb shows in-frame clones only, minus some. D and trimming come from the DNA, and the V and J calls and clone size come from that table. The sample consists of nearly 95,000 clones, 75% to 90% of them appearing once. The CDR3 is 14 amino acids. With 1 base clipped from V and 4 bases from J, the junction kept 3 bases outside the gene matches. CDR1 and CDR2 from the germline V gene are PRHDT and FYEKMQ (reference sequence).

This rearrangement joins TRBV13 to TRBJ1-2; 7 bases match TRBD1. This TCR derives from a human donor with active COVID-19. The donor label of this sample is uncertain. The sequenced material came from peripheral blood. CDR3 sequence: CASSLDRGFYGYTF. In nucleotides, the CDR3 is TGTGCCAGCAGCTTAGACAGGGGTTTCTATGGCTACACCTTC.